This TCR beta chain appears in the sequencing data of a study of blood T cell repertoires in COVID-19. Allocation to cohorts depended on clinical history reported by the participants. The germline CDR1 and CDR2 sequences are ENHRY and SYGVKD. The V gene end was trimmed by 4 bases and the J gene end by 5 bases; junction bases not matched to a gene: 13. This CDR3 has 17 amino acids. Sequenced by immunoSEQ multiplex PCR; TCRdb stores in-frame clones only, minus some. Altogether around 310,000 clones are present, approximately 89% being singletons, with the ten largest covering less than 6.5%. Sequenced: PBMCs or T cells enriched from blood (not recorded which). The J gene is TRBJ2-7, the V gene TRBV10-3, with 11 positions matching TRBD2. The receptor's source is a man aged 25 to 40 who had recovered from COVID-19. CDR3 amino acids: CAISANPGSGGAHEQYF. The CDR3 DNA sequence: TGTGCCATCAGTGCCAACCCCGGTAGCGGGGGGGCCCACGAGCAGTACTTC.